This entry is about one T cell receptor beta chain. Its matching antigen is unknown. Germline CDR1 and CDR2: SGHTA and FQGNSA. The CDR3 loop spans 13 amino acids. Between the trimmed V and J ends, which lost 4 bases and 6 bases, there was a span of 12 bases. This entry belongs to a study of T cells after yellow fever vaccination. A process of 5'RACE template switching, which added a universal primer site and UMIs, was used to make TCR cDNA. MiXCR was run by TCRdb on the 5' RACE reads, yielding one entry per CDR3 protein. The repertoire holds around 50,000 distinct CDR3 sequences, with 6% to 8% as singletons. Study-wide results and caveats: Booster samples showed a return of most primary-vaccination clones (roughly 96% CD4, roughly 85% CD8). Abundant clonotypes from the bulk population could get into FACS-sorted repertoires as contaminants. Weaker overall was a secondary response that nonetheless peaked faster, on day 5 versus 15.

This rearrangement joins TRBV7-2 to TRBJ1-2; TRBD1 might be the D (6 bases). This TCR came from a man between 18 and 35 years old who received the YFV17D yellow fever vaccine. The sample consisted of CD8+ T cells sorted from PBMCs, taken roughly 14 days after the first yellow fever vaccination. The CDR3 protein is CASSSAGANGYTF. In DNA form, the CDR3 reads TGTGCCAGCAGCTCGGCAGGGGCGAATGGCTACACCTTC.